Listed below are T cell receptor beta chains from one sample, sequenced in a study of blood T cell repertoires in COVID-19. The data were produced by immunoSEQ multiplex PCR, yet TCRdb's version contains in-frame clones alone and is incomplete. In the table there are approximately 210,000 clones, 70% to 85% of which are singletons. The specimen was PBMCs or T cells enriched from blood (not recorded which). The receptors come from a man in his forties who had recovered from COVID-19. Each CDR3 is given with its conserved first and last residue. D genes are given only for firm matches. Only some rows state a clone size, as once, few, many or a class for expanded clones.

d_call: -; v_call: TRBV11-3; j_call: TRBJ1-4; clone_size: -; cdr3_nt: TGTGCCAGCAGCCCCCGTGGAGGCCGGCCCCTTAATGAAAAACTGTTTTTT; cdr3_aa: CASSPRGGRPLNEKLFF
d_call: -; v_call: TRBV7-9; j_call: TRBJ1-1; clone_size: -; cdr3_nt: TGTGCCAGCAGTCCGGGGGGCACTGAAGCTTTCTTT; cdr3_aa: CASSPGGTEAFF
d_call: TRBD1; v_call: TRBV5-4; j_call: TRBJ1-1; clone_size: -; cdr3_nt: TGTGCCAGCAGTGGGGGCCCGACAGGGGGCACTGAAGCTTTCTTT; cdr3_aa: CASSGGPTGGTEAFF
d_call: TRBD1; v_call: TRBV27; j_call: TRBJ1-2; clone_size: -; cdr3_nt: TGTGCCAGCAGTTTGACCTGGACAGGGAACTATGGCTACACCTTC; cdr3_aa: CASSLTWTGNYGYTF
d_call: -; v_call: TRBV6-5; j_call: TRBJ2-7; clone_size: -; cdr3_nt: TGTGCCAGCAGAGCGTCTGCCTACGAGCAGTACTTC; cdr3_aa: CASRASAYEQYF
d_call: TRBD2; v_call: TRBV7-2; j_call: TRBJ2-7; clone_size: -; cdr3_nt: TGTGCCAGCAGCTTAGAATCAGCGGGGGCCTACGAGCAGTACTTC; cdr3_aa: CASSLESAGAYEQYF
d_call: -; v_call: TRBV7-9; j_call: TRBJ1-1; clone_size: once; cdr3_nt: TGTGCCAGCAGCCCTTATATGAACACTGAAGCTTTCTTT; cdr3_aa: CASSPYMNTEAFF
d_call: -; v_call: TRBV5-1; j_call: TRBJ1-1; clone_size: -; cdr3_nt: TGCGCCAGCAGCTTGGATCCCGGGATGGCGGCTGAAGCTTTCTTT; cdr3_aa: CASSLDPGMAAEAFF
d_call: -; v_call: TRBV18; j_call: TRBJ2-1; clone_size: -; cdr3_nt: TGTGCCAGCTCATCAGACTTGAGCTCCTACAATGAGCAGTTCTTC; cdr3_aa: CASSSDLSSYNEQFF
d_call: -; v_call: TRBV5-1; j_call: TRBJ1-2; clone_size: -; cdr3_nt: TGCGCCAGCAGCTTGGTGGAGGGGAACTATGGCTACACCTTC; cdr3_aa: CASSLVEGNYGYTF
d_call: -; v_call: TRBV9; j_call: TRBJ1-1; clone_size: -; cdr3_nt: TGTGCCAGCAGCCCCTGGCAGGACACTGAAGCTTTCTTT; cdr3_aa: CASSPWQDTEAFF
d_call: TRBD2; v_call: TRBV9; j_call: TRBJ2-2; clone_size: -; cdr3_nt: TGTGCCAGCAGCGAGGCGGGAGGGCAGACCGGGGAGCTGTTTTTT; cdr3_aa: CASSEAGGQTGELFF
d_call: -; v_call: TRBV6-5; j_call: TRBJ1-2; clone_size: -; cdr3_nt: TGTGCCAGCAGTAGAGCGGGGCAAGGAGGCTACACCTTC; cdr3_aa: CASSRAGQGGYTF
d_call: TRBD1; v_call: TRBV7-9; j_call: TRBJ2-3; clone_size: -; cdr3_nt: TGTGCCAGCGGCGAAGGGACAGGCCGGGGCGCGGCGACAGATACGCAGTATTTT; cdr3_aa: CASGEGTGRGAATDTQYF
d_call: TRBD2; v_call: TRBV5-1; j_call: TRBJ2-1; clone_size: -; cdr3_nt: TGCGCCAGCAGCACCGAGCCTAGCGGGGGGGCCCATGAGCAGTTCTTC; cdr3_aa: CASSTEPSGGAHEQFF
d_call: -; v_call: TRBV6-5; j_call: TRBJ1-4; clone_size: -; cdr3_nt: TGTGCCAGCAGTTACTCGAGGCAGGGTGGCGAAAAACTGTTTTTT; cdr3_aa: CASSYSRQGGEKLFF
d_call: -; v_call: TRBV9; j_call: TRBJ2-3; clone_size: -; cdr3_nt: TGTGCCAGCAGCGTAGGAACAGTCGAATTCACAGATACGCAGTATTTT; cdr3_aa: CASSVGTVEFTDTQYF
d_call: TRBD1; v_call: TRBV9; j_call: TRBJ1-1; clone_size: -; cdr3_nt: TGTGCCGGCCAACTACGACAGGGGGCCGAAGGCACTGAAGCTTTCTTT; cdr3_aa: CAGQLRQGAEGTEAFF
d_call: -; v_call: TRBV19; j_call: TRBJ2-3; clone_size: -; cdr3_nt: TGTGCCAGTAGTAGCCCGACAGGAGGTCGAACAGATACGCAGTATTTT; cdr3_aa: CASSSPTGGRTDTQYF
d_call: -; v_call: TRBV28; j_call: TRBJ1-4; clone_size: -; cdr3_nt: TGTGCCATCACAGCCGACGGAACCAAACTGTTTTTT; cdr3_aa: CAITADGTKLFF
d_call: TRBD2; v_call: TRBV19; j_call: TRBJ2-3; clone_size: -; cdr3_nt: TGTGCCAGTACCCCCCGGGGCTCTAGCGGGAGGAACACAGATACGCAGTATTTT; cdr3_aa: CASTPRGSSGRNTDTQYF
d_call: TRBD2; v_call: TRBV11-3; j_call: TRBJ2-7; clone_size: -; cdr3_nt: TGTGCCAGCAGCTTACGGGCGGGAGTAGGCTACGAGCAGTACTTC; cdr3_aa: CASSLRAGVGYEQYF
d_call: -; v_call: TRBV18; j_call: TRBJ1-3; clone_size: few; cdr3_nt: TGTGCCAGCTCATCAGGGCCCGGTGGAAACACCATATATTTT; cdr3_aa: CASSSGPGGNTIYF
d_call: -; v_call: TRBV5-6; j_call: TRBJ1-4; clone_size: few; cdr3_nt: TGTGCCAGCAGCTTGAGGCAGGGCCATGCAACTAATGAAAAACTGTTTTTT; cdr3_aa: CASSLRQGHATNEKLFF
d_call: TRBD2; v_call: TRBV18; j_call: TRBJ2-2; clone_size: -; cdr3_nt: TGTGCCAGCTCACCCTTAACCAGCGGGGCTGACGGGGAGCTGTTTTTT; cdr3_aa: CASSPLTSGADGELFF
d_call: TRBD1; v_call: TRBV10-3; j_call: TRBJ2-1; clone_size: once; cdr3_nt: TGTGCCATCAGTGCCACGAACAGGGGTGGAGGCAATGAGCAGTTCTTC; cdr3_aa: CAISATNRGGGNEQFF
d_call: TRBD1; v_call: TRBV7-8; j_call: TRBJ1-6; clone_size: -; cdr3_nt: TGTGCCAGCAGCCAGAGAGAAGACAGGGGGGATTCACCCCTCCACTTT; cdr3_aa: CASSQREDRGDSPLHF
d_call: TRBD2; v_call: TRBV28; j_call: TRBJ2-5; clone_size: -; cdr3_nt: TGTGCCAGCAGTCACTCCCCGGGACTAGCGGGAGAGACCCAGTACTTC; cdr3_aa: CASSHSPGLAGETQYF
d_call: TRBD2; v_call: TRBV7-9; j_call: TRBJ2-1; clone_size: -; cdr3_nt: TGTGCCAGCAGCTTTGGACTAGCGGGCTACAATGAGCAGTTCTTC; cdr3_aa: CASSFGLAGYNEQFF
d_call: -; v_call: TRBV28; j_call: TRBJ2-7; clone_size: -; cdr3_nt: TGTGCCAGCACTTCGGGTGGGGCCGGGTTCTACGAGCAGTACTTC; cdr3_aa: CASTSGGAGFYEQYF
d_call: -; v_call: TRBV6-5; j_call: TRBJ1-1; clone_size: -; cdr3_nt: TGTGCCAGCAGTTACAACAGTCGGAACACTGAAGCTTTCTTT; cdr3_aa: CASSYNSRNTEAFF
d_call: -; v_call: TRBV5-6; j_call: TRBJ2-2; clone_size: -; cdr3_nt: TGTGCCAGCAGCTTGGGACTCTATGGGACCGGGGAGCTGTTTTTT; cdr3_aa: CASSLGLYGTGELFF
d_call: -; v_call: TRBV20-1; j_call: TRBJ2-7; clone_size: many; cdr3_nt: TGCAGTGCTAGTCGACTAGACCTTGGGGGAAATGAGCAGTACTTC; cdr3_aa: CSASRLDLGGNEQYF
d_call: -; v_call: TRBV28; j_call: TRBJ2-7; clone_size: -; cdr3_nt: TGTGCCAGCAGTGGAGGGACCTACGAGCAGTACTTC; cdr3_aa: CASSGGTYEQYF
d_call: -; v_call: TRBV9; j_call: TRBJ2-5; clone_size: -; cdr3_nt: TGTGCCAGCAGCGAAAATCCGGAGGGGACCCAGTACTTC; cdr3_aa: CASSENPEGTQYF
d_call: -; v_call: TRBV6-1; j_call: TRBJ2-1; clone_size: few; cdr3_nt: TGTGCCAGCAGTGAGGCCGACTACAATGAGCAGTTCTTC; cdr3_aa: CASSEADYNEQFF
d_call: TRBD1; v_call: TRBV30; j_call: TRBJ1-6; clone_size: -; cdr3_nt: TGTGCCTGGAGTATAGGACAGGGGGCCTATAATTCACCCCTCCACTTT; cdr3_aa: CAWSIGQGAYNSPLHF
d_call: -; v_call: TRBV7-9; j_call: TRBJ2-7; clone_size: once; cdr3_nt: TGTGCCAGCAGCCCCGGGAGTAAGGACGAGCAGTACTTC; cdr3_aa: CASSPGSKDEQYF
d_call: TRBD2; v_call: TRBV28; j_call: TRBJ2-3; clone_size: -; cdr3_nt: TGTGCCAGCAGTGCCTGGGAGGGGTTCTTGTTT; cdr3_aa: CASSAWEGFLF
d_call: TRBD1; v_call: TRBV9; j_call: TRBJ1-1; clone_size: -; cdr3_nt: TGTGCCAGCAGCATGTTTCAGGGACAGGGTGAAGCTTTCTTT; cdr3_aa: CASSMFQGQGEAFF
d_call: TRBD2; v_call: TRBV7-6; j_call: TRBJ2-3; clone_size: -; cdr3_nt: TGTGCCAGCAGCGGTCGGAGCGGGGGGGGAGATACGCAGTATTTT; cdr3_aa: CASSGRSGGGDTQYF
d_call: TRBD2; v_call: TRBV7-8; j_call: TRBJ2-3; clone_size: -; cdr3_nt: TGTGCCAGCAGCTACCTGCGGGGGAGCACAGATACGCAGTATTTT; cdr3_aa: CASSYLRGSTDTQYF
d_call: -; v_call: TRBV28; j_call: TRBJ1-2; clone_size: once; cdr3_nt: TGTGCCAGCAGTTTATCGGGGGGCGGTAACACTTATGGCTACACCTTC; cdr3_aa: CASSLSGGGNTYGYTF
d_call: -; v_call: TRBV5-1; j_call: TRBJ2-1; clone_size: -; cdr3_nt: TGCGCCAGCAGCTTGGAGGCGGGGAATGAGCAGTTCTTC; cdr3_aa: CASSLEAGNEQFF
d_call: TRBD1; v_call: TRBV7-8; j_call: TRBJ2-2; clone_size: -; cdr3_nt: TGTGCCAGCAGCTCTGGAACAGACAGGGGGGCCGGGGAGCTGTTTTTT; cdr3_aa: CASSSGTDRGAGELFF
d_call: -; v_call: TRBV6-1; j_call: TRBJ2-7; clone_size: -; cdr3_nt: TGTGCCAGCAGTGAAGCGGTCGCCAGCGGAGGCTACGAGCAGTACTTC; cdr3_aa: CASSEAVASGGYEQYF
d_call: -; v_call: TRBV27; j_call: TRBJ2-3; clone_size: -; cdr3_nt: TGTGCCAGCAGTCACCCCTGGGACATAATGCGGGCAGATACGCAGTATTTT; cdr3_aa: CASSHPWDIMRADTQYF
d_call: -; v_call: TRBV10-3; j_call: TRBJ1-5; clone_size: -; cdr3_nt: TGTGCCATCAGTGAGTCGGGGAGGGAAGCTCATCAGCCCCAGCATTTT; cdr3_aa: CAISESGREAHQPQHF
d_call: TRBD1; v_call: TRBV27; j_call: TRBJ1-1; clone_size: -; cdr3_nt: TGTGCCAGCAGCGTTCCCGGGACAGCTTACACTGAAGCTTTCTTT; cdr3_aa: CASSVPGTAYTEAFF
d_call: -; v_call: TRBV11-2; j_call: TRBJ1-1; clone_size: -; cdr3_nt: TGTGCCAGCAACAAACTCTCGACCGCCCGAGGCACTGAAGCTTTCTTT; cdr3_aa: CASNKLSTARGTEAFF
d_call: -; v_call: TRBV7-2; j_call: TRBJ1-4; clone_size: -; cdr3_nt: TGTGCCAGCAGCTTAGGTTGGGGGGAGGGCGAAAAACTGTTTTTT; cdr3_aa: CASSLGWGEGEKLFF
d_call: -; v_call: TRBV20-1; j_call: TRBJ1-1; clone_size: -; cdr3_nt: TGCAGTGCTAGTCAGGCCAGATCGAACACTGAAGCTTTCTTT; cdr3_aa: CSASQARSNTEAFF
d_call: TRBD1; v_call: TRBV6-2/TRBV6-3; j_call: TRBJ1-1; clone_size: -; cdr3_nt: TGTGCCAGCAGGTACAGGGGGCTGAACACTGAAGCTTTCTTT; cdr3_aa: CASRYRGLNTEAFF